This TCR beta chain came from a study of shared clonotypes between healthy human individuals. This clone was observed a single time. Using immunoSEQ multiplex PCR, the repertoire was profiled, and TCRdb retains in-frame clones only, with some absent. Of more than 2 million clones detected, approximately 94% appear once; the ten largest clones hold around 0.13%. Per the germline V gene, CDR1 is SNHLY and CDR2 is FYNNEI. This CDR3 is built from 14 residues. V lost 6 bases and J lost 7; bases outside the gene matches: 9. Source material: naive CD4+ T cells sorted from blood. Subset specified: CD45RA+ positively selected. This TCR was sampled from a man between 18 and 35 years old in good health. The chain employs TRBV2 and TRBJ2-7; 10 bases fit TRBD1. The CDR3 here is CASSTDRGVGEQYF. In DNA form, the CDR3 reads TGTGCCAGCAGCACGGACAGGGGGGTGGGAGAGCAGTACTTC.